This TCR beta chain is from a study of blood T cell repertoires in COVID-19. Turning to the study itself: From T cells, B-cell-depleted T cells, or PBMCs came the material, which was cDNA or gDNA.

CDR3 length: 14 amino acids. The germline CDR1 and CDR2 sequences are LNHDA and SQIVND (reference sequence). The V end lost 3 bases, the J end lost 3 bases, and 12 bases lay between the germline ends. Seattle researchers signed up patients amid active infection and tracked them longitudinally. In the authors' methods: For nucleated cells, counts were estimated from reference gene primer amplification. Produced via immunoSEQ multiplex PCR; TCRdb's table is partial and in-frame only. D and trimming were read from the DNA, whereas the V and J calls and clone size are those reported in that table. The sample holds 100,000 to 150,000 clones, more than 80% seen once.

Sequenced input: peripheral blood. The receptor's source is a woman of 80 years or more with COVID-19, enrolled during active disease. The chain joins TRBV19 to TRBJ2-7, with a tentative D call TRBD2 (7 bases). CDR3 region: CASSIPGGGYEQYF. The CDR3 nucleotides are TGTGCCAGTAGTATTCCGGGGGGCGGCTACGAGCAGTACTTC.